This T cell receptor (beta chain) was sequenced in a study of cytomegalovirus exposure and HLA in healthy donors. Looking at the study overall: Among several hundred genotyped donors, about 80% fell in the Caucasian-associated ancestry cluster.

Germline V lookup: CDR1 SGHAT, CDR2 FQNNGV. This CDR3 is 18 amino acids long. Trimming at V came to 4 bases and at J to 4 bases, leaving 7 bases not matched to a gene. Overall study results and limits: According to the study, roughly 160 TCR beta chains were cytomegalovirus-associated.

This clone turned up a few times. Antigen specificity is unknown. The PCR was carried out with 60 Vbeta primers and 13 Jbeta primers. Per the original data handling: In a later analysis, some 10 million of 75 million to 90 million unique beta chains occurred in at least two donors. Profiling relied on immunoSEQ multiplex PCR, and the TCRdb table lists in-frame clones only, not all of them. V and J calls and clone size are as listed in that table; D and trimming were resolved from the DNA. The table includes approximately 130,000 clones, roughly 85% detected once. The chain links TRBV11-2 to TRBJ2-6, with 13 bases aligning to TRBD2. The sequenced material came from PBMCs. The source is a woman between 25 and 40 years old in good health and CMV-seropositive. The CDR3 region has the DNA TGTGCCAGCAGCTCCCTACTAGCGGGAGGGGCCGGGGCCAACGTCCTGACTTTC. Its translation is CASSSLLAGGAGANVLTF.